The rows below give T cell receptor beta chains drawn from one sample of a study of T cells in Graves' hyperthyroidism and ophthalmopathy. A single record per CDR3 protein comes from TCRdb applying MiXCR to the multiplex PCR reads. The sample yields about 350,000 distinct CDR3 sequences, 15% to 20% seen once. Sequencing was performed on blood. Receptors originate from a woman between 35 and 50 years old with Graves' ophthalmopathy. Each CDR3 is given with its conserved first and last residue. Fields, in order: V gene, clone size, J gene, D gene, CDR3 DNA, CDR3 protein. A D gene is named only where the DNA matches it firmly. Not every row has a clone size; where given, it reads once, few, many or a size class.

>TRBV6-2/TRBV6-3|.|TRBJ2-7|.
TGTGCCAGCAGGCGCATAAGGGGAGCGAAAGAGCAGTACTTC
CASRRIRGAKEQYF
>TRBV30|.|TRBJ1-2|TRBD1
TGTGCCTGGTATAACAGGGGGCGGGGAACCCCAGGAGTTTCCCATGGCTACACCTTC
CAWYNRGRGTPGVSHGYTF
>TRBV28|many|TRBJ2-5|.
TGTGCCAGCAGTGCCCAGGGATGGGGAGAGACCCAGTACTTC
CASSAQGWGETQYF
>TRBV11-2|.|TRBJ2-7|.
TGTGCCAGCAGCTTAGTTAGCTCGCCCGGCCGGGGATCCTACGAGCAGTACTTC
CASSLVSSPGRGSYEQYF
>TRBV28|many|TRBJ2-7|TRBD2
TGTGCCAGCAGTTCTCGGACTAGACAGTACTTC
CASSSRTRQYF
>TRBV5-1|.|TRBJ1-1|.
TGCGCCAGCAGCTTGGGGGAGCTACAGAACACTGAAGCTTTCTTT
CASSLGELQNTEAFF
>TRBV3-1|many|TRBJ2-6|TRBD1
TGTGCCAGCAGCCGTCGCGGGACAGGGGGTTCTGGGGCCAACGTCCTGACTTTC
CASSRRGTGGSGANVLTF
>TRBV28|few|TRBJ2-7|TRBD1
TGTGCCATCGCCACCTCCGGGACAGGGTGGATCGAGCAGTACTTC
CAIATSGTGWIEQYF
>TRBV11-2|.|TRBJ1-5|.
TGTGCCAGCAGCTTAGAGGTCCGTGTAGTAGGGATCAATCAGCCCCAGCATTTT
CASSLEVRVVGINQPQHF
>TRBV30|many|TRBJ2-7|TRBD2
TGTGCCTGGAGTTTGGCGGGAGACTACGAGCAGTACTTC
CAWSLAGDYEQYF
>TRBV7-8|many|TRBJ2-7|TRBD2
TGTGCCAGCAGCTTAGGGGGGCTAGCGGGTTCCTACGAGCAGTACTTC
CASSLGGLAGSYEQYF
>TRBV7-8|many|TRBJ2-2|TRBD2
TGTGCCAGCAGCTTAGTAGCGGGAGGAACCGGGGAGCTGTTTTTT
CASSLVAGGTGELFF
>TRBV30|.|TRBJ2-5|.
TGTGCCTGGAGTGTGGGGGCCGGGGAGGAGACCCAGTACTTC
CAWSVGAGEETQYF
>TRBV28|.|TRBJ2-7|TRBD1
TGTGCCAGCAGCAAGCACGGGACAGCCTCCTACGAGCAGTACTTC
CASSKHGTASYEQYF
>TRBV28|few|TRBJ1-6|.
TGTGCCAGCAGTTTAATGGTCCCCCGGTCCTATAATTCACCCCTCCACTTT
CASSLMVPRSYNSPLHF
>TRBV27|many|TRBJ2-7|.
TGTGCCAGCACCAGTGGAGGTTACGAGCAGTACTTC
CASTSGGYEQYF
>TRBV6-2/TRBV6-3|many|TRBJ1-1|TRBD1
TGTGCCAGCAGTACGACAGGGAGGACTGAAGCTTTCTTT
CASSTTGRTEAFF
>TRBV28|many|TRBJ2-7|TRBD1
TGTGCCAGCGACACAGCGGGACAGGGATTGTACGAGCAGTACTTC
CASDTAGQGLYEQYF
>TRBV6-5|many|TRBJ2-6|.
TGTGCCAGCAGTTACCAGGGCCCCTCTGGGGCCAACGTCCTGACTTTC
CASSYQGPSGANVLTF
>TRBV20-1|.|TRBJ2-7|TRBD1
TGCAGTGCTAGGGGGACAGCGGCTTGGGACGAGCAGTACTTC
CSARGTAAWDEQYF
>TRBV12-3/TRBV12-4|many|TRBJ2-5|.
TGTGCCAGCAGTTCAGCAGGGAAAGGCGAGACCCAGTACTTC
CASSSAGKGETQYF
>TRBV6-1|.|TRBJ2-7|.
TGTGCCAGCAGTGACGGGAGACAGACCTACGAGCAGTACTTC
CASSDGRQTYEQYF
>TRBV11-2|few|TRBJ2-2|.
TGTGCCAGCAGCTTGGGCAGCGAGGTTTTCCGGGAGCTGTTTTTT
CASSLGSEVFRELFF
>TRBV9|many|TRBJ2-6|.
TGTGCCAGCAGCCCAACTCTTGGGGCCAACGTCCTGACTTTC
CASSPTLGANVLTF
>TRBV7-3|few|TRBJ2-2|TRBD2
TGTGCCAGCAGCTTAAGCATGTTCGCGGGAGGGCCCGCGAACACCGGGGAGCTGTTTTTT
CASSLSMFAGGPANTGELFF
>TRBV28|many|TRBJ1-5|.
TGTGCCAGCATTAACCAGGGCCTAGGAAATCAGCCCCAGCATTTT
CASINQGLGNQPQHF
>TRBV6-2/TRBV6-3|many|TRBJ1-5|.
TGTGCCAGCAGTTACTCGGAGGGTTTGGGCAATCAGCCCCAGCATTTT
CASSYSEGLGNQPQHF
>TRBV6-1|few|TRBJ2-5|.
TGTGCCAGCAGTGAAGCCAGGTTCCAAGAGACCCAGTACTTC
CASSEARFQETQYF
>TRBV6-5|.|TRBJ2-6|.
TGTGCCAGCAGTTATCGCACTGGGGCCAACGTCCTGACTTTC
CASSYRTGANVLTF
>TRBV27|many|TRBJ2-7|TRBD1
TGTGCCAGCAGTTACGACAGGGGTAACGAGCAGTACTTC
CASSYDRGNEQYF
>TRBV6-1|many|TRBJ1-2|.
TGTGCCAGCAGTGGCAGCACCTATGGCTACACCTTC
CASSGSTYGYTF
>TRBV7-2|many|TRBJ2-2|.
TGTGCCAGCAGCTTTGCTTTCAGAAGGACAGGGAGGGCCGGGGAGCTGTTTTTT
CASSFAFRRTGRAGELFF
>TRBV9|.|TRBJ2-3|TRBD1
TGTGCCAGCAGCCCATGGGGGGGACAGGGCCCAGATACGCAGTATTTT
CASSPWGGQGPDTQYF
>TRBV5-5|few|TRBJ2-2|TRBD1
TGTGCCAGCAGAGGTCCGGACAGGGGGCTCACCGGGGAGCTGTTTTTT
CASRGPDRGLTGELFF
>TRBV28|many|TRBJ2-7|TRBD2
TGTGCCGGACCACCGGGACTAAGCTCCTACGAGCAGTACTTC
CAGPPGLSSYEQYF
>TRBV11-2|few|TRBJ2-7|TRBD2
TGTGCCAGCAGCTTAGACAGCGGGGCCTACGAGCAGTACTTC
CASSLDSGAYEQYF
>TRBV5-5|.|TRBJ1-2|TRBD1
TGTGCCAGCAGCTTGACAGGGACAGGGAACTATGGCTACACCTTC
CASSLTGTGNYGYTF
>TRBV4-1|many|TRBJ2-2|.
TGCGCCAGCAGCCAAGAACCCAGCGGGCCAAGGGCCGGGGAGCTGTTTTTT
CASSQEPSGPRAGELFF
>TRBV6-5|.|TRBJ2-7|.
TGTGCCAGCAGTTACTCGGGAGGTTCTGGTTCGTACTTC
CASSYSGGSGSYF
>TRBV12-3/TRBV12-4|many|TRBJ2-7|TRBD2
TGTGCCAGCTCCCGGGAGGCCGACTCCTACGAGCAGTACTTC
CASSREADSYEQYF
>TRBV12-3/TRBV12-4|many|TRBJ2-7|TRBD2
TGTGCCAGCAGTCCGGGACTAGCGGGAGCCTTCGAGCAGGACGAGCAGTACTTC
CASSPGLAGAFEQDEQYF
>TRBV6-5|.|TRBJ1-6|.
TGTGCCAGCAGTTTAAACAGGGTGAAAAATTCACCCCTCCACTTT
CASSLNRVKNSPLHF
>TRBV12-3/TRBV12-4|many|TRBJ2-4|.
TGTGCCAGCAGTCCAGGGAAGGCCAAAAACATTCAGTACTTC
CASSPGKAKNIQYF
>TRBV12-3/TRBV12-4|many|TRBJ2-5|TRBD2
TGTGCCAGCAGTGATGGGACTAGGGGAGAGACCCAGTACTTC
CASSDGTRGETQYF
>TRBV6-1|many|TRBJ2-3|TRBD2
TGTGCCAGCACGCTAGCGGGACCAAACACAGATACGCAGTATTTT
CASTLAGPNTDTQYF
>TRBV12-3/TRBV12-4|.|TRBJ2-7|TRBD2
TGTGCCAGCAGTTCGGGAGCGGGAGATTCGGACGAGCAGTACTTC
CASSSGAGDSDEQYF
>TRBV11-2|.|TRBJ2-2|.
TGTGCCAGCAGCCCCAGGGTAGGGGCCGGCGGGGCCGGGGAGCTGTTTTTT
CASSPRVGAGGAGELFF
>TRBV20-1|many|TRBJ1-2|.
TGCAGTGCTCATCGGGGAGGGGCAGACGGCTACACCTTC
CSAHRGGADGYTF
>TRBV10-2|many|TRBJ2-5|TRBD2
TGCGCCAGCAGTGATGGGGCTAGCGGATACCAAGAGACCCAGTACTTC
CASSDGASGYQETQYF
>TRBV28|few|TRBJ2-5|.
TGTGCCAGCAGTTTCTCTGCCCTTCTGGAGACCCAGTACTTC
CASSFSALLETQYF
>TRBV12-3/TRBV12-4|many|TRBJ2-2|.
TGTGCCAGCGTAAAAGTGAACACCGGGGAGCTGTTTTTT
CASVKVNTGELFF
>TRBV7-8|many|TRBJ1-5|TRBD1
TGTGCCAGCAGCTTAGGATCAGGGGGCAACCAGCCCCAGCATTTT
CASSLGSGGNQPQHF
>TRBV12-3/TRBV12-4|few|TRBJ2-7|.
TGTGCCAGCAGTACGGGCTCCGTTAACTACGAGCAGTACTTC
CASSTGSVNYEQYF
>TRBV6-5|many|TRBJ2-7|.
TGTGCCAGCAGTTTCCGGGGGCCCTCTAGCTCCTACGAGCAGTACTTC
CASSFRGPSSSYEQYF